The 16 T cell receptor beta chains given below trace back to one sample, sequenced in a study of T cell clonotyping in hematopoietic cell transplantation. As to time point: recipient sample about 28 days before transplant, after cytoreduction. Profiling relied on immunoSEQ multiplex PCR, and the TCRdb table lists in-frame clones only, not all of them. Seen here are about 47,000 clones, about four fifths observed once, and the top ten hold 4% to 5.5%. Specimen: peripheral blood mononuclear cells, collected before stem cell transplant. The origin of the receptors is a man in his sixties with myelodysplastic syndrome. Some clones in this sample may be carry-over from other donors' samples.

This chain joins TRBV2 and TRBJ1-5; D is undetermined. The germline V gene has CDR1 SNHLY and CDR2 FYNNEI. This CDR3 region has 15 residues. The V gene lost 2 bases and the J gene lost 0 bases, with 8 bases spanning the gap. CDR3 coding DNA: TGTGCCAGCAGTGAATCTAGCACTAGCAATCAGCCCCAGCATTTT. Translated: CASSESSTSNQPQHF.

This chain links TRBV28 with TRBJ2-3; perhaps TRBD1 as D (7 bases). CDR1 MDHEN and CDR2 SYDVKM come from the germline V gene. The CDR3 runs to 13 residues. V gave up 10 bases and J gave up 3 bases, with 14 bases separating them. The CDR3, as DNA: TGTGCCACTCAGGGGGGCGGGACAGATACGCAGTATTTT. Protein: CATQGGGTDTQYF.

J is TRBJ2-1 and V is TRBV14; tentative D call: TRBD2 (6 bases). The CDR3 spans 17 residues. Trimming took off 0 bases at V and 5 bases at J, with 17 bases between the two ends. Germline V gene sequence: CDR1 SGHDN, CDR2 FVKESK. CDR3 bases: TGTGCCAGCAGCCAAGACCCTCGGAGGGTGCTACACAATGAGCAGTTCTTC. Its translation: CASSQDPRRVLHNEQFF.

A note on this clone: Other DNA sequences in this sample translate to the same CDR3. This sequence joins TRBV27 and TRBJ2-1; 7 bases are shared with TRBD1. J lost 0 bases, V lost 5 bases, and 4 bases had no gene match. CDR3 length: 15 amino acids. Germline V gene data show CDR1 as MNHEY and CDR2 as SMNVEV (reference sequence). The CDR3 protein is CASSPRTGSYNEQFF. The CDR3 DNA is TGTGCCAGCAGTCCTAGGACAGGCTCCTACAATGAGCAGTTCTTC.

The chain employs TRBV28 and TRBJ1-1; D is ambiguous. This CDR3 is 15 amino acids long. CDR1 is MDHEN, CDR2 SYDVKM, per germline. The germline V and J ends were trimmed by 1 base and 0 bases, with 9 bases remaining between them. The CDR3 region has the DNA TGTGCCAGCAGTTTATTAAGCGAGATGAACACTGAAGCTTTCTTT. This encodes CASSLLSEMNTEAFF.

This chain uses TRBV28 with TRBJ2-3; 8 bases match TRBD2. V was pared by 4 bases and J by 2 bases, with 11 bases of the junction left unmatched. This CDR3 has 17 residues. Germline CDR1 MDHEN, CDR2 SYDVKM. CDR3 sequence reads: CASSSTSAVGTTDTQYF. The CDR3 DNA follows: TGTGCCAGCAGTTCGACTAGCGCGGTTGGAACCACAGATACGCAGTATTTT.

The chain couples TRBV30 to TRBJ1-3, with D possibly being TRBD1 (6 bases). From germline, CDR1 is GTSNPN and CDR2 SVGIG (reference sequence). Trimming removed 1 base at V and 4 bases at J, with 11 bases between. The CDR3 is 14 residues long. The CDR3 region has the DNA TGTGCCTGGAGTGCCCTCGGACAGGGAAACACCATATATTTT. This gives the protein CAWSALGQGNTIYF.

The V and J genes are TRBV5-4 and TRBJ1-4; 8 bases map to TRBD1. The CDR3 runs 18 residues. Germline CDR1 reads SGHNT; CDR2 reads YYREEE (reference sequence). V lost 4 bases and J lost 7; bases outside the gene matches: 18. CDR3 DNA sequence: TGTGCCAGCAGCGCCGCAGGGGGCGCGGGACCAGGGGGTGAAAAACTGTTTTTT. Protein sequence: CASSAAGGAGPGGEKLFF.

This clone was detected only a few times. The genes are TRBV6-1 and TRBJ2-7; 8 positions agree with TRBD1. J was trimmed by 4 bases and V by 8 bases; bases with no gene match: 10. The CDR3 has 14 residues. The germline CDR1 and CDR2 sequences are MNHNS and SASEGT. The CDR3 loop is CASRIGQGRYEQYF. The CDR3 DNA reads as TGTGCCAGCCGTATCGGACAGGGTCGGTACGAGCAGTACTTC.

This chain connects TRBV27 to TRBJ1-2; the match to TRBD1 covers 7 bases. The germline CDR1 and CDR2 sequences are MNHEY and SMNVEV (reference sequence). V shed 6 bases and J 3 bases; nucleotides not matched to a gene: 4. The CDR3 contains 13 residues. CDR3 sequence (DNA): TGTGCCAGCAGAGCTACAGGGGACTATGGCTACACCTTC. It encodes CASRATGDYGYTF.

V usage is TRBV20-1 and J usage is TRBJ2-7; D might be TRBD1 or TRBD2, each matching 6 bases. The length of the CDR3 is 11 residues. Per the germline V gene, CDR1 is DFQATT and CDR2 is SNEGSKA (reference sequence). Between the trimmed V and J ends, which lost 1 base and 6 bases, there was a span of 7 bases. CDR3 in DNA: TGCAGTGCTAGAGGGGGGGCCGAGCAGTACTTC. Translation: CSARGGAEQYF.

This clone came up once. This chain uses TRBV7-3 with TRBJ2-7, with D maybe TRBD1 (5 bases). The length of the CDR3 is 15 residues. V was trimmed by 4 bases and J by 5 bases, leaving 18 bases between them. Germline V lookup: CDR1 SGHTA, CDR2 FQGTGA. CDR3 nucleotides: TGTGCCAGCAGCTCCCAAGCAGGGAAAGGCCACGAGCAGTACTTC. Protein: CASSSQAGKGHEQYF.

The chain is built from TRBV30 and TRBJ2-7, with D maybe TRBD1 (6 bases). This CDR3 comprises 14 residues. In germline, CDR1 is GTSNPN, CDR2 SVGIG (reference sequence). The V and J ends lost 1 base and 4 bases respectively, with 14 bases between them. CDR3 loop: CAWSGYRAPYEQYF. CDR3 DNA sequence: TGTGCCTGGAGTGGTTACAGGGCCCCTTACGAGCAGTACTTC. Full variable domain (missing parts from reference TRBV30 and TRBJ2-7): SQTIHQWPATLVQPVGSPLSLECTVEGTSNPNLYWYRQAAGRGLQLLFYSVGIGQISSEVPQNLSASRPQDRQFILSSKKLLLSDSGFYLCAWSGYRAPYEQYFGPGTRLTVT.

The chain joins TRBV30 to TRBJ1-5, with D unclear. The germline gives CDR1 GTSNPN, CDR2 SVGIG (reference sequence). Trimming pared 2 bases from V and 4 bases from J, leaving 6 bases between. This CDR3 has 12 residues. The CDR3 DNA sequence: TGTGCCTGGAGTTCGGGGAATCAGCCCCAGCATTTT. Translating it yields CAWSSGNQPQHF.

This clone appeared a single time. V and J are TRBV19 and TRBJ1-3, with no clear D. This CDR3 has 14 amino acids. Between the trimmed V and J ends, which lost 10 bases and 10 bases, there was a span of 23 bases. Germline CDR1 LNHDA, CDR2 SQIVND (reference sequence). CDR3 nucleotides: TGTGCCACCAAAGGCGGCCAATCGCGTTTGACCATATATTTT. Translated: CATKGGQSRLTIYF.

The chain couples TRBV9 to TRBJ1-1, with a weak D call TRBD1 (6 bases). V was shortened by 2 bases and J by 3 bases, with 14 bases between the two germline ends. Germline CDR1 SGDLS, CDR2 YYNGEE. The CDR3 covers 15 residues. CDR3 coding DNA: TGTGCCAGCAGCGTCAACCCAAGGGGGGACACTGAAGCTTTCTTT. Translated, it gives CASSVNPRGDTEAFF.